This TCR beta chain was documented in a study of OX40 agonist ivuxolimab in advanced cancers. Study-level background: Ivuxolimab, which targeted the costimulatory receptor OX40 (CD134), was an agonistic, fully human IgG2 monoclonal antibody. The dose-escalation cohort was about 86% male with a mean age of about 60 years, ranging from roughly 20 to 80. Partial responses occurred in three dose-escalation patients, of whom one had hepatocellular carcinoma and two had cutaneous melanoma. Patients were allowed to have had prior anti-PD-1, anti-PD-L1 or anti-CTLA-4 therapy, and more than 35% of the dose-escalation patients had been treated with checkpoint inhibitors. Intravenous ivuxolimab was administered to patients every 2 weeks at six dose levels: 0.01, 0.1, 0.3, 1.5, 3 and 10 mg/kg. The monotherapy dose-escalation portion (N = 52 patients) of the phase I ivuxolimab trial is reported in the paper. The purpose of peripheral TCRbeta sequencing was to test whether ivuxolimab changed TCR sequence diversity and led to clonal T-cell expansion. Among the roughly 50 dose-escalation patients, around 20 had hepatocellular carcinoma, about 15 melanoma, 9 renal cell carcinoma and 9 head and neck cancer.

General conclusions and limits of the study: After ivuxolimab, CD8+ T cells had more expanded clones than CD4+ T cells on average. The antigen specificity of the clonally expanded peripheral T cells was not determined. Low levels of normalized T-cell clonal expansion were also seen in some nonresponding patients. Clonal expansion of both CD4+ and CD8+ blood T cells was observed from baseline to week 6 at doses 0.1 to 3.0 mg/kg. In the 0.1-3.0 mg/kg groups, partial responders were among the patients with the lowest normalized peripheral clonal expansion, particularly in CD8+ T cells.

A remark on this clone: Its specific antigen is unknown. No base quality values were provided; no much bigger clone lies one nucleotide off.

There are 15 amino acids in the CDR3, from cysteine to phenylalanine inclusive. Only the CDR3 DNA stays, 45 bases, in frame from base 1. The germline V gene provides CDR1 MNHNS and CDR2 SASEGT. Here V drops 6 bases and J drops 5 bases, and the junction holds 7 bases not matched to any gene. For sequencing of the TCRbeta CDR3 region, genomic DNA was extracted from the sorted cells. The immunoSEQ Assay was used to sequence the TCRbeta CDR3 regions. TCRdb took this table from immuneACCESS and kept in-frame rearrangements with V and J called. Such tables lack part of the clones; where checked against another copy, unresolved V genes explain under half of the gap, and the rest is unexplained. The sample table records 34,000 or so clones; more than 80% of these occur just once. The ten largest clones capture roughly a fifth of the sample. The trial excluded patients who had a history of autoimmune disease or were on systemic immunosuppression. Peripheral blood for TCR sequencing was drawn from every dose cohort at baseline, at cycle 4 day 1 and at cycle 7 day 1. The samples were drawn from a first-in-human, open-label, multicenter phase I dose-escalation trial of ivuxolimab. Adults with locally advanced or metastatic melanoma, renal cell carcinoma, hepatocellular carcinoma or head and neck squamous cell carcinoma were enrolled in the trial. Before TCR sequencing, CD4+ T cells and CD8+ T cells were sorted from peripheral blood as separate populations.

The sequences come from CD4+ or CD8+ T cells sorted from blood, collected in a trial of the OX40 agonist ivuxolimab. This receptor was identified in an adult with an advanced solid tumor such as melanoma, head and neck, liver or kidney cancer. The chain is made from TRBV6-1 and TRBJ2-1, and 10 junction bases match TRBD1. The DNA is TGTGCCAGCAGCGTCCGGGACAGGGGACACAATGAGCAGTTCTTC. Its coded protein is CASSVRDRGHNEQFF.